This T cell receptor beta chain was captured in a study of shared T cell receptors in the human thymus. Generated by immunoSEQ multiplex PCR, the TCRdb table keeps only in-frame clones and is missing some. The data show hundreds of thousands of clones, with over 75% seen just once and more than 0.01% held by the top ten. After removal of 4 bases from V and 1 base from J, the junction contained 7 bases not matched to a gene. The CDR3 sequence is 15 residues long. Germline CDR1 is SEHNR and CDR2 is FQNEAQ (reference sequence). This sample also appeared in a second study, on human thymus T cells. That publication notes: Immunologically healthy infants in Finland undergoing congenital heart defect surgery were the donors. Thymus tissue was removed during corrective cardiac surgery. The related literature has documented a marked overlap of thymic repertoires among unrelated individuals.

The source material was thymocytes. The sequence came from a girl less than two years old with a congenital heart defect. The chain joins TRBV7-9 to TRBJ2-7; TRBD1 matches 7 bases. The CDR3: CASSSPRDRSYEQYF. The CDR3 DNA reads TGTGCCAGCAGCTCCCCTAGGGACAGATCCTACGAGCAGTACTTC. The full variable domain, its missing parts supplied by reference TRBV7-9 and TRBJ2-7, is DTGVSQNPRHKITKRGQNVTFRCDPISEHNRLYWYRQTLGQGPEFLTYFQNEAQLEKSRLLSDRFSAERPKGSFSTLEIQRTEQGDSAMYLCASSSPRDRSYEQYFGPGTRLTVT.